Listed here are 17 T cell receptor beta chains from one sample, sequenced in a study of shared clonotypes between healthy human individuals. CD45RO-negative, CCR7-selected cells formed the naive CD8 fraction, which excluded terminally differentiated effector memory CD45RA+ cells. Assay used: immunoSEQ multiplex PCR; TCRdb lists only in-frame clones, some missing. The sample yields about 2.1 million clones, roughly 93% seen once. Material: naive CD8+ T cells from PBMCs. The source of these receptors is a man between 18 and 35 years old in good health. Some clones in this sample may be carry-over from other donors' samples.

Details on this clone: Distinct nucleotide sequences in the sample also encode this CDR3. The rearrangement uses TRBV27 and TRBJ2-7; TRBD1 is a possible D gene (5 bases). Germline assignment: CDR1 MNHEY and CDR2 SMNVEV (reference sequence). V was clipped by 2 bases and J by 6 bases, with 8 bases between them. The CDR3 consists of 12 residues. The CDR3 nucleotides are TGTGCCAGCAGTTTACTAGGGGCCGAGCAGTACTTC. It encodes CASSLLGAEQYF.

The chain links TRBV7-9 to TRBJ1-2; a weak D match, TRBD1 (6 bases). The CDR3 runs 16 residues. The germline V gene encodes CDR1 SEHNR and CDR2 FQNEAQ (reference sequence). With 5 bases removed from V and 0 bases from J, the gap between germline ends came to 16 bases. The CDR3 DNA follows: TGTGCCAGCAGCCCACGGGGGCCAGGCGCTAACTATGGCTACACCTTC. This sequence encodes CASSPRGPGANYGYTF.

The gene calls are TRBV4-3 and TRBJ2-1; D call uncertain. V dropped 0 bases and J dropped 6 bases, with 6 bases sitting between them. This CDR3 spans 13 amino acids. Germline V lookup: CDR1 LGHNA, CDR2 YSLEER. The CDR3 reads CASSQDLPNEQFF. Here the CDR3 DNA reads TGCGCCAGCAGCCAAGATCTCCCCAATGAGCAGTTCTTC.

The rearrangement joins TRBV10-3 to TRBJ2-7; D might be TRBD1 (6 bases). This CDR3 is built from 15 residues. Germline assignment: CDR1 ENHRY and CDR2 SYGVKD. Trimming left V 4 bases short and J 1 base short, with 14 bases between. For the CDR3, the DNA is TGTGCCATCAGTGTGGGGACATCCGCTTCCTACGAGCAGTACTTC. This encodes CAISVGTSASYEQYF.

The rearrangement joins TRBV5-4 to TRBJ2-3; D remains unclear. Trimming took 1 base from V and 1 from J, leaving 10 bases between them. The CDR3 runs to 15 residues. CDR1 is SGHNT, CDR2 YYREEE, per germline (reference sequence). DNA of the CDR3: TGTGCCAGCAGCTTGTCTCTATTGGGCACAGATACGCAGTATTTT. Encoded protein: CASSLSLLGTDTQYF.

The chain uses TRBV6-5 and TRBJ1-1; D may be TRBD1 (6 bases). There are 13 residues in the CDR3. The germline V and J ends were trimmed by 2 bases and 5 bases, with 9 bases remaining between them. Germline CDR1 reads MNHEY; CDR2 reads SVGAGI. Written as DNA, the CDR3 is TGTGCCAGCAGTTACGGACAGTGGACTGAAGCTTTCTTT. It yields the protein CASSYGQWTEAFF.

This chain uses TRBV27 with TRBJ2-1; the match to TRBD1 covers 9 bases. The V and J ends lost 3 bases and 10 bases, in that order; junction bases with no gene match: 10. Germline V gives CDR1 MNHEY, CDR2 SMNVEV (reference sequence). The CDR3 length is 15 residues. The CDR3 sequence is CASSFTRQGVIEQFF. CDR3 bases: TGTGCCAGCAGTTTCACGAGACAGGGGGTCATCGAGCAGTTCTTC.

This chain joins TRBV27 and TRBJ2-5, with D hard to call. V was shortened by 5 bases and J by 2 bases, with 15 bases between the two germline ends. CDR1 and CDR2 (germline): MNHEY, SMNVEV (reference sequence). The CDR3 has 15 amino acids. The CDR3 here is CASSHLPLGQETQYF. CDR3 coding DNA: TGTGCCAGCAGTCACCTCCCTTTGGGGCAAGAGACCCAGTACTTC.

This chain joins TRBV29-1 and TRBJ2-1; 8 bases line up with TRBD2. CDR3 size: 16 residues. Germline values: CDR1 SQVTM, CDR2 ANQGSEA. Unmatched junction bases numbered 15, after V lost 6 bases and J lost 5 bases. In DNA form, the CDR3 reads TGCAGCGTGATCTCAACCGGGACTAGGTGGCACAATGAGCAGTTCTTC. The encoded protein is CSVISTGTRWHNEQFF.

This clone was observed once. The chain is built from TRBV7-2 and TRBJ1-2; the D gene is possibly TRBD1 (5 bases). Germline CDR1 reads SGHTA; CDR2 reads FQGNSA. This CDR3 has 13 amino acids. V was cut by 5 bases and J by 6 bases, with 13 bases left in between. In DNA form, the CDR3 reads TGTGCCAGCAGCCCCGCGGGGCCTAATGGCTACACCTTC. Translated, it gives CASSPAGPNGYTF. Supplemented by reference TRBV7-2 and TRBJ1-2, the full variable domain reads GAGVSQSPSNKVTEKGKDVELRCDPISGHTALYWYRQSLGQGLEFLIYFQGNSAPDKSGLPSDRFSAERTGGSVSTLTIQRTQQEDSAVYLCASSPAGPNGYTFGSGTRLTVV.

The V gene is TRBV13, the J gene TRBJ1-1, with D unresolved. CDR1 PRHDT and CDR2 FYEKMQ come from the germline V gene (reference sequence). Trimming took off 0 bases at V and 7 bases at J, with 9 bases between the two ends. The CDR3 loop spans 13 amino acids. The CDR3 nucleotides read TGTGCCAGCAGCTTAGGGAGGGCCGATGAAGCTTTCTTT. It is translated as CASSLGRADEAFF.

V is TRBV11-2 and J is TRBJ2-2; unclear D gene. CDR1 is SGHAT and CDR2 is FQNNGV in the germline V gene. V lost 3 bases to trimming and J lost 0 bases, with 8 bases between them. The CDR3 sequence is 15 residues long. CDR3 coding DNA: TGTGCCAGCAGCTTCCGACGGTCGAACACCGGGGAGCTGTTTTTT. Translated: CASSFRRSNTGELFF.

CDR3 sequence reads: CASSSAMTDTQYF. CDR3 bases: TGTGCCAGCAGCTCAGCAATGACAGATACGCAGTATTTT. The J gene is TRBJ2-3, the V gene TRBV7-6; D gene uncertain. The CDR3 consists of 13 residues. The V gene's germline CDR1 is SGHVS and CDR2 FNYEAQ. V lost 4 bases to trimming and J lost 3 bases, with 8 bases between them.

The sample holds a few counts of this clone. This chain uses TRBV28 with TRBJ2-7; 9 bases line up with TRBD1. With V trimmed by 6 bases and J by 3 bases, 9 bases remained unmatched. The germline gives CDR1 MDHEN, CDR2 SYDVKM. The CDR3 covers 15 residues. CDR3 in amino acids: CASRGQGDIHYEQYF. The DNA of the CDR3 is TGTGCCAGCAGGGGACAGGGCGATATCCACTACGAGCAGTACTTC.

The chain employs TRBV10-1 and TRBJ1-5, with D maybe TRBD1 (5 bases). CDR1 and CDR2 from the germline V gene are WNHNN and SYGVQD (reference sequence). V was cut by 9 bases and J by 0 bases, with 12 bases left in between. This CDR3 is 14 amino acids long. Here the CDR3 DNA reads TGCGCCAGTTCGGGGCAGAATAGCAATCAGCCCCAGCATTTT. Translation: CASSGQNSNQPQHF.

This chain connects TRBV18 to TRBJ2-7, with D perhaps given as TRBD1 or TRBD2 (5 bases each). The V end lost 3 bases, the J end lost 2 bases, and 8 bases lay between the germline ends. The CDR3 sequence is 13 residues long. Germline values: CDR1 KGHSH, CDR2 LQKENI. The CDR3 sequence: CASSPGRAYEQYF. Here the CDR3 DNA reads TGTGCCAGCTCACCGGGACGGGCCTACGAGCAGTACTTC. Variable domain in full (rest from reference TRBV18 and TRBJ2-7): NAGVMQNPRHLVRRRGQEARLRCSPMKGHSHVYWYRQLPEEGLKFMVYLQKENIIDESGMPKERFSAEFPKEGPSILRIQQVVRGDSAAYFCASSPGRAYEQYFGPGTRLTVT.

The rearrangement uses TRBV7-9 and TRBJ2-3; D is unresolved. This CDR3 contains 12 residues. CDR1 SEHNR and CDR2 FQNEAQ come from the germline V gene (reference sequence). V was clipped by 8 bases and J by 2 bases, with 8 bases between them. CDR3 in amino acids: CASFGHTDTQYF. The CDR3 DNA follows: TGTGCCAGCTTTGGTCACACAGATACGCAGTATTTT.